What follows is one T cell receptor (beta chain) and its context. Its specificity is not known. The sample belongs to a study of metastatic and nonmetastatic thyroid tumors. Looking at the study overall: The study looked at repertoires side by side in blood and in tumor or nodule tissue from malignant and benign thyroid patients.

TCRdb re-clonotyped the PCR reads through MiXCR. The data hold around 38,000 clones, with about 24% observed a single time. No treatment had been given to any patient before thyroid surgery. The germline gives CDR1 SGHAT, CDR2 FQNNGV. CDR3 length: 14 amino acids. The V and J ends lost 3 bases and 2 bases respectively, with 11 bases between them. General study points: Versus benign nodules, malignant thyroid tumors reportedly had significantly higher TCR beta diversity, in blood and tumor.

Sequencing used blood. The rearrangement links TRBV11-2 to TRBJ2-7; D unresolved. The clonotype comes from a female donor with papillary thyroid cancer or a benign thyroid nodule (not recorded which). Some clones in this sample may be carry-over from other donors' samples. The CDR3 spells CASSFGQPTYEQYF. CDR3 DNA sequence: TGTGCCAGCAGCTTTGGGCAGCCCACCTACGAGCAGTACTTC.